The rows below give T cell receptor beta chains drawn from one sample of a study of CD8+ T cells in alopecia areata. Method: immunoSEQ multiplex PCR; TCRdb's copy keeps in-frame clones and lacks some. The sample gives some 240,000 clones, about 60% of which show up once; 0.45% is in the top ten. Sequenced material: CD4+ T cells sorted from blood, taken at week 0. The receptors derive from a human donor with alopecia areata. Each CDR3 is given with its conserved first and last residue. The D gene is left open where the match is weak. A clone size is listed for some rows: how often the clone was seen (once, few, many), or a class if it is expanded.

>TRBJ2-7|TRBV5-6|.|.
TGTGCCAGCAGCTTAACCTCGTACAAGACGTGGGAGCAGTACTTC
CASSLTSYKTWEQYF
>TRBJ2-4|TRBV29-1|TRBD2|.
TGCAGCGTGGAGAGACTAGCGGGGTCCCCGGGAAACATTCAGTACTTC
CSVERLAGSPGNIQYF
>TRBJ2-3|TRBV29-1|.|.
TGCAGCGGGGGCGGGACGCATACGCAGTATTTT
CSGGGTHTQYF
>TRBJ2-5|TRBV7-3|TRBD2|.
TGTGCCAGCAGCTCGGGGGACTATAATGGGGAGACCCAGTACTTC
CASSSGDYNGETQYF
>TRBJ2-5|TRBV7-6|.|once
TGTGCCAGCAGCTTAGAGCCTAGCGTAGAGACCCAGTACTTC
CASSLEPSVETQYF
>TRBJ1-1|TRBV20-1|.|.
TGCAGTGTAGGCGAGGGCACTGAAGCTTTCTTT
CSVGEGTEAFF
>TRBJ1-1|TRBV19|.|.
TGTGCCAGTAGTTCACACAGCGCTAACACTGAAGCTTTCTTT
CASSSHSANTEAFF
>TRBJ1-3|TRBV2|.|.
TGTGCCAGTAAACTACTCTCTGGAAACACCATATATTTT
CASKLLSGNTIYF
>TRBJ1-2|TRBV10-2|.|.
TGCGCCAGCAGTGAGTTTGGCGGCAGGCAGGATGGCTACACCTTC
CASSEFGGRQDGYTF
>TRBJ1-1|TRBV6-1|.|.
TGTGCCAGCAACCTCCACAATGACATGAACACTGAAGCTTTCTTT
CASNLHNDMNTEAFF
>TRBJ2-5|TRBV11-2|TRBD2|.
TGTGCCAGCAGCTACTCTAGCGGAGGGCAAGAGACCCAGTACTTC
CASSYSSGGQETQYF
>TRBJ1-5|TRBV6-5|.|few
TGTGCCAGCAGTTACTCGGTCCGGCCTAGCAATCAGCCCCAGCATTTT
CASSYSVRPSNQPQHF
>TRBJ2-1|TRBV29-1|.|medium-sized
TGCAGCTATAATGGGGACCTAGCCTACAATGAGCAGTTCTTC
CSYNGDLAYNEQFF
>TRBJ1-1|TRBV30|.|.
TGTGCCTGGAGTAAAACCGGGTTGAACACTGAAGCTTTCTTT
CAWSKTGLNTEAFF
>TRBJ2-1|TRBV29-1|.|.
TGCAGCGCCGGGACGTCCCTGCCCTTCTTC
CSAGTSLPFF
>TRBJ2-6|TRBV9|TRBD1|.
TGTGCCAGCAGCCCGGGACAGGGGATTGGGGCCAACGTCCTGACTTTC
CASSPGQGIGANVLTF
>TRBJ2-5|TRBV5-4|.|.
TGTGCCTACAGGGGACTCCAAGAGACCCAGTACTTC
CAYRGLQETQYF
>TRBJ2-7|TRBV6-1|.|once
TGTGCCAGCAGACAGGGAGGGCCCCCCTACGAGCAGTACTTC
CASRQGGPPYEQYF
>TRBJ2-7|TRBV29-1|.|.
TGCAGCGTTGTAGGACACTCGGACGAGCAGTACTTC
CSVVGHSDEQYF
>TRBJ2-3|TRBV2|.|many
TGTGCCAGCAGTGAGTTGGGCCTCACAGATACGCAGTATTTT
CASSELGLTDTQYF
>TRBJ1-2|TRBV7-8|.|once
TGTGCCAGCAGCTTAGGAGGGGTGAGGGATGGCTACACCTTC
CASSLGGVRDGYTF
>TRBJ2-6|TRBV30|.|.
TGTGCCTGTACCCTCTCTGGGGCCAACGTCCTGACTTTC
CACTLSGANVLTF
>TRBJ2-6|TRBV14|.|.
TGTGCCAGCAGCCGGTTTCTTCAAAGCTCTGGGGCCAACGTCCTGACTTTC
CASSRFLQSSGANVLTF
>TRBJ2-1|TRBV19|.|.
TGTGCCAGTAGTATGGGGACCTACAATGAGCAGTTCTTC
CASSMGTYNEQFF
>TRBJ2-1|TRBV4-2|TRBD2|.
TGTGCCAGCAGCCAAGCTACTAGCGGGAGTTCCTACAATGAGCAGTTCTTC
CASSQATSGSSYNEQFF
>TRBJ1-2|TRBV6-5|.|once
TGTGCCAGCAGTTTCGAGGCTGGGGGAGGCTACACCTTC
CASSFEAGGGYTF
>TRBJ2-7|TRBV29-1|.|.
TGCAGCGTTGCGGGCAGACTACTCGACGAGCAGTACTTC
CSVAGRLLDEQYF